These T cell receptor beta chains were read from a single sample in a study of regulatory T cells in long-lasting Graves disease. TCRdb ran MiXCR on the multiplex PCR reads and lists one entry per CDR3 protein. Of 200,000 to 250,000 distinct CDR3 sequences in the sample, roughly 19% were seen once. These data were likewise used in another study, on T cells in Graves' hyperthyroidism and ophthalmopathy.

The specimen comprised peripheral blood mononuclear cells (PBMCs), sampled at new diagnosis, from a patient treated with antithyroid drugs. The source of these receptors is a woman under 40 with Graves disease. The conserved cysteine and the conserved F or W are not part of the CDR3 here.

V: TRBV28
J: TRBJ1-2
CDR3: ASSPGAGSNYGYT

V: TRBV11-1
J: TRBJ1-1
CDR3: ASSLATGAAF

V: TRBV29-1
J: TRBJ2-2
CDR3: SASGGNTGELF

V: TRBV5-1
J: TRBJ2-5
CDR3: ASSRVAETQY

V: TRBV29-1
J: TRBJ1-2
CDR3: SAGSGLGYT

V: TRBV20-1
J: TRBJ1-4
CDR3: SAMRQGFIAANEKLF

V: TRBV28
J: TRBJ2-3
CDR3: ASSWGGRPDTQY

V: TRBV20-1
J: TRBJ1-3
CDR3: SAREDGNTIY

V: TRBV2
J: TRBJ2-3
CDR3: ASRGRTSGRHTQY

V: TRBV6-1
J: TRBJ1-2
CDR3: ASSAPGGSYGYT

V: TRBV29-1
J: TRBJ2-4
CDR3: SARTPKNIQY

V: TRBV6-2/TRBV6-3
J: TRBJ1-2
CDR3: ASSYKQDHYGYT

V: TRBV10-3
J: TRBJ1-3
CDR3: AISLDTSSGNTIY

V: TRBV6-2/TRBV6-3
J: TRBJ2-7
CDR3: ASIRDRTGSYEQY

V: TRBV7-3
J: TRBJ2-1
CDR3: ASSLTPGLARGNEQF

V: TRBV5-1
J: TRBJ2-7
CDR3: ASSKGFSSAYEQY

V: TRBV14
J: TRBJ2-3
CDR3: ASSQFMDGRDY

V: TRBV12-3/TRBV12-4
J: TRBJ1-5
CDR3: ASSPGGGRNQPQH

V: TRBV10-1
J: TRBJ2-3
CDR3: ASSGPGLADTDTQY

V: TRBV6-1
J: TRBJ1-5
CDR3: ASSEVGGYQPQH

V: TRBV7-9
J: TRBJ2-2
CDR3: ASSSSEVPGELF

V: TRBV25-1
J: TRBJ1-1
CDR3: ASSGVTGANTEAF